Below, 19 T cell receptor beta chains from the same sample are listed, as sequenced in a study of T cells after yellow fever vaccination. TCRdb redid the calling of the 5' RACE reads with MiXCR, one entry per CDR3 protein. The sample has 250,000 to 400,000 distinct CDR3 sequences, approximately 4% seen once. This specimen was PBMCs, taken 5 days after the yellow fever booster vaccination. The receptors derive from a man between 18 and 35 years old who received the YFV17D yellow fever vaccine.

There are a few counts of this clonotype. The chain couples TRBV20-1 to TRBJ2-5; 10 bases match TRBD2. With 5 bases clipped from V and 7 bases from J, the junction kept 13 bases outside the gene matches. Germline lookup yields CDR1 DFQATT and CDR2 SNEGSKA (reference sequence). This CDR3 is 15 amino acids long. The CDR3 DNA sequence: TGCAGTGCTGTTATTACTAGCGGGGCGGGGGGGACCCAGTACTTC. It is translated as CSAVITSGAGGTQYF.

The chain has TRBV20-1 and TRBJ1-5; D gene uncertain. The CDR3 is 13 amino acids. V lost 2 bases and J lost 5, with 10 bases in between. Germline CDR1 is DFQATT and CDR2 is SNEGSKA (reference sequence). The CDR3 DNA reads as TGCAGTGCTAGAAAGGCGATTGATCAGCCCCAGCATTTT. It translates to CSARKAIDQPQHF.

This clonotype was seen repeatedly, ten times or more. The gene calls are TRBV18 and TRBJ1-1, with TRBD1 identical over 7 bases. The junction had 9 bases not matched to a gene; V was cut back by 3 bases and J by 5 bases. From germline, CDR1 is KGHSH and CDR2 LQKENI. This CDR3 has 15 residues. CDR3: CASSPRGGAGTEAFF. Written as DNA, the CDR3 is TGTGCCAGCTCACCCAGGGGGGGCGCGGGGACTGAAGCTTTCTTT.

CDR3: CSPKLGPPGSEQFF. In nucleotides, the CDR3 is TGCAGCCCTAAATTGGGACCCCCAGGCAGTGAGCAGTTCTTC. The chain links TRBV20-1 to TRBJ2-1; D tentatively fits TRBD1 or TRBD2 (5 bases each). The CDR3 extends over 14 amino acids. Germline V gene data show CDR1 as DFQATT and CDR2 as SNEGSKA (reference sequence).

This clonotype was seen a few times. The rearrangement links TRBV12-3 or TRBV12-4 to TRBJ1-5; D gene ambiguous. The CDR3 covers 13 residues. Trimming removed 7 bases from V and 0 bases from J, with 7 bases in between. The CDR3 here is CASNTYSNQPQHF. CDR3 nucleotide sequence: TGTGCCAGCAACACCTATAGCAATCAGCCCCAGCATTTT.

This clonotype was recorded at least ten times. The chain couples TRBV12-3 or TRBV12-4 to TRBJ2-5; 9 bases are a match to TRBD2. V gave up 5 bases and J gave up 4 bases; unmatched junction bases: 14. CDR3 length equals 17 residues. Here the CDR3 reads CASSPGASGAGGETQYF. CDR3 DNA: TGTGCCAGCAGTCCCGGGGCTAGCGGGGCCGGCGGAGAGACCCAGTACTTC.

The rearrangement links TRBV2 to TRBJ1-1; TRBD1 matches 12 bases. After removal of 6 bases from V and 7 bases from J, the junction contained 15 bases not matched to a gene. Germline values: CDR1 SNHLY, CDR2 FYNNEI. There are 17 residues in the CDR3. CDR3 nucleotide sequence: TGTGCCAGCAGGGATCCGGGACAGGGGGCCTTTGCCAATGAAGCTTTCTTT. It is translated as CASRDPGQGAFANEAFF.

This clonotype was picked up a small number of times. The chain recombines TRBV12-3 or TRBV12-4 with TRBJ2-1; the match to TRBD2 covers 9 bases. The CDR3 runs 16 residues. V lost 2 bases to trimming and J lost 5 bases; unmatched junction nucleotides: 7. Written as DNA, the CDR3 is TGTGCCAGCAGTTTAAGGAGACTAGCGGTCCACAATGAGCAGTTCTTC. It codes for CASSLRRLAVHNEQFF.

The CDR3: CASSSHKTGQAFTDTQYF. Here the CDR3 DNA reads TGTGCCAGCAGTTCCCATAAGACGGGACAGGCGTTCACAGATACGCAGTATTTT. The V and J genes are TRBV6-5 and TRBJ2-3; 8 nucleotides match TRBD1. CDR3 length: 18 residues. CDR1 is MNHEY, CDR2 SVGAGI, per germline. Germline trimming cut 4 bases from V and 2 bases from J; bases unmatched to any gene: 14.

This clonotype has a handful of counts. The CDR3 bases are TGTGCCACCAGCAGAGATCGGGGACAGGGACGCTACGAGCAGTACTTC. It is translated as CATSRDRGQGRYEQYF. The chain is built from TRBV15 and TRBJ2-7; 9 bases are a match to TRBD1. This CDR3 has 16 residues. CDR1 is LNHNV, CDR2 YYDKDF, per germline (reference sequence). With 0 bases clipped from V and 3 bases from J, the junction kept 6 bases outside the gene matches.

There are a few counts of this clonotype. The chain combines TRBV4-1 with TRBJ2-7; D may be TRBD2 (6 bases). The CDR3 sequence is 14 residues long. Germline CDR1 reads MGHRA; CDR2 reads YSYEKL. Deletions cut 4 bases from V and 0 bases from J, with 10 bases between. The CDR3 reads CASSPGLHSYEQYV. CDR3 bases: TGCGCCAGCAGCCCGGGACTCCACTCCTACGAGCAGTACGTC.

This clonotype was seen a handful of times. The chain is built from TRBV20-1 and TRBJ2-2; D might be TRBD1 or TRBD2, each matching 5 bases. Germline V gene data show CDR1 as DFQATT and CDR2 as SNEGSKA (reference sequence). The V and J ends lost 6 bases and 5 bases respectively, with 19 bases between them. This CDR3 has 15 residues. The CDR3 sequence is CSAINRDLVTGELFF. CDR3 coding DNA: TGCAGTGCAATTAACCGGGACCTAGTAACCGGGGAGCTGTTTTTT.

V and J are TRBV7-2 and TRBJ2-1, with D possibly matching TRBD2 (5 bases). The CDR3 extends over 13 amino acids. Germline-derived CDR1 and CDR2 are SGHTA and FQGNSA. V gave up 4 bases and J gave up 10 bases, with 14 bases separating them. CDR3 region: CASSSRLFGEQFF. The CDR3, as DNA: TGTGCCAGCAGCTCCAGACTATTTGGGGAGCAGTTCTTC.

This sequence joins TRBV5-6 and TRBJ1-1, with D perhaps TRBD1 (5 bases). The CDR3 sequence is 13 residues long. The ends were cut back, 4 bases at V and 10 bases at J, with 17 bases in the middle. From germline, CDR1 is SGHDT and CDR2 YYEEEE. The CDR3 DNA follows: TGTGCCAGCAGCCTAGGGACGGCTTTAGGAGCTTTCTTT. Its protein is CASSLGTALGAFF.

This clonotype has only a few counts. The DNA for the CDR3 is TGTGCCAGCAGCTTCCACAGGGTGGAAACTGAAGCTTTCTTT. Residues: CASSFHRVETEAFF. The chain employs TRBV7-2 and TRBJ1-1, with D possibly matching TRBD1 (6 bases). The CDR3 length is 14 residues. Germline V gene data show CDR1 as SGHTA and CDR2 as FQGNSA. V lost 3 bases to trimming and J lost 5 bases, with 13 bases between them.

This clonotype has at least ten counts. The gene calls are TRBV5-1 and TRBJ2-7; 8 bases align to TRBD1. J lost 0 bases, V lost 4 bases, and 6 bases had no gene match. The CDR3 covers 15 residues. Per the germline V gene, CDR1 is SGHRS and CDR2 is YFSETQ. Here the CDR3 reads CASSSVQGASYEQYF. CDR3 DNA: TGCGCCAGCAGCAGCGTCCAGGGGGCCTCCTACGAGCAGTACTTC. Variable domain in full (rest from reference TRBV5-1 and TRBJ2-7): KAGVTQTPRYLIKTRGQQVTLSCSPISGHRSVSWYQQTPGQGLQFLFEYFSETQRNKGNFPGRFSGRQFSNSRSEMNVSTLELGDSALYLCASSSVQGASYEQYFGPGTRLTVT.

This clonotype was seen ten or more times. The CDR3 here is CSARVPGVRDIQYF. The CDR3 region has the DNA TGCAGTGCTAGAGTCCCAGGGGTTAGAGACATTCAGTACTTC. V is TRBV20-1 and J is TRBJ2-4; a possible D gene is TRBD1 (6 bases). This CDR3 has 14 amino acids. Trimming stripped 1 base from V and 8 bases from J, with 15 bases between. The germline V gene encodes CDR1 DFQATT and CDR2 SNEGSKA (reference sequence).

This clonotype turned up a few times. The CDR3 region has the DNA TGCAGTGCCCCGGGCGGGGAGCGGGGGACCTACGAGCAGTACTTC. This sequence encodes CSAPGGERGTYEQYF. The V gene is TRBV20-1, the J gene TRBJ2-7; TRBD2 aligns across 8 bases. Unmatched junction bases numbered 12, after V lost 6 bases and J lost 2 bases. The CDR3 spans 15 residues. CDR1 is DFQATT, CDR2 SNEGSKA, per germline (reference sequence).

Many counts were recorded for this clonotype. The chain carries TRBV7-2 and TRBJ2-7; D may be TRBD1 (5 bases). Looked up from germline, CDR1 is SGHTA and CDR2 is FQGNSA. The CDR3 is 14 amino acids. The germline V and J ends were trimmed by 5 bases and 0 bases, with 11 bases remaining between them. The CDR3 DNA follows: TGTGCCAGCAGCACATACAGGTACTCCTACGAGCAGTACTTC. Its protein is CASSTYRYSYEQYF.